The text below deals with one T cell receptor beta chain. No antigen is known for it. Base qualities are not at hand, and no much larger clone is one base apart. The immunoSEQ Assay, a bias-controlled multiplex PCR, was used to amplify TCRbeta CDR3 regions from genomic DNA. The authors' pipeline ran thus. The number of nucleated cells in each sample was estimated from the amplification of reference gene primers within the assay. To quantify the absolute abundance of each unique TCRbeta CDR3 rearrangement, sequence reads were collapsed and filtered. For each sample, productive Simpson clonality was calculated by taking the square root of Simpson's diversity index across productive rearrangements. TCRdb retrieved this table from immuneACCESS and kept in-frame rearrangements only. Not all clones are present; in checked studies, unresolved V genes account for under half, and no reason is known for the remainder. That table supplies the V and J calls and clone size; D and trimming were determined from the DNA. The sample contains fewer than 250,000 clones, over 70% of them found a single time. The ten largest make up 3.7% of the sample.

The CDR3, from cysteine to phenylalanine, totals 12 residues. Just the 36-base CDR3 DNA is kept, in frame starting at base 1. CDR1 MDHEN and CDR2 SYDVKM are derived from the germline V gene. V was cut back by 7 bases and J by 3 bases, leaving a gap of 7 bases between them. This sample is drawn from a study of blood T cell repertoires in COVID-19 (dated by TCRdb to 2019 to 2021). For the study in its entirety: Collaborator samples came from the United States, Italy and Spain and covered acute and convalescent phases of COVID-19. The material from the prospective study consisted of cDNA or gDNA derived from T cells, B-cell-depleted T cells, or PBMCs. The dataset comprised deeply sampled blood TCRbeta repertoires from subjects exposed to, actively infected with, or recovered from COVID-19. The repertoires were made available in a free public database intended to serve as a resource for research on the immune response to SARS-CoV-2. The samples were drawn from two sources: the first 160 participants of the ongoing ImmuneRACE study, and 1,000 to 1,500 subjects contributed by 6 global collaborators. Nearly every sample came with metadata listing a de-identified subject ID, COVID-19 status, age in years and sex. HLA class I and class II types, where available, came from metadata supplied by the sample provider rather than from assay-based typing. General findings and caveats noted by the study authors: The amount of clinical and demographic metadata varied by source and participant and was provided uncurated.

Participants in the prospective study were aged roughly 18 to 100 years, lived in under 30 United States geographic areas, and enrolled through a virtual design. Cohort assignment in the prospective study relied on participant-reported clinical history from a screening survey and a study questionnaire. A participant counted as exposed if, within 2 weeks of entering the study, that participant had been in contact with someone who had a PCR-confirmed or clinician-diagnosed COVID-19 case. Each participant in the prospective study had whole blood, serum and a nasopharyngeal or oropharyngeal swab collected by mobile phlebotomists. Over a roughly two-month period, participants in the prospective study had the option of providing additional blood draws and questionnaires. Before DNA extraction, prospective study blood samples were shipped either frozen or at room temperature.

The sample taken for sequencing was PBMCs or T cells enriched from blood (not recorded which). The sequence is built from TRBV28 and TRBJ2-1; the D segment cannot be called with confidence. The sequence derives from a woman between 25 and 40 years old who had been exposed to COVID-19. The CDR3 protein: CASISHYNEQFF. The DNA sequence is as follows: TGTGCCAGCATTTCACACTACAATGAGCAGTTCTTC. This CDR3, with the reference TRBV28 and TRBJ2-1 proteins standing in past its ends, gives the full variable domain DVKVTQSSRYLVKRTGEKVFLECVQDMDHENMFWYRQDPGLGLRLIYFSYDVKMKEKGDIPEGYSVSREKKERFSLILESASTNQTSMYLCASISHYNEQFFGPGTRLTVL.